The TCR beta chain under discussion was sequenced for a study of T-cell reconstitution after alpha-beta-depleted transplantation in children. It was with unique molecular identifiers that the TCRbeta library was prepared. TCRdb fed the PCR reads into MiXCR, producing one record per CDR3 protein. This sample has around 480,000 distinct CDR3 sequences, with about 30% found just once. Trimming stripped 3 bases from V and 5 bases from J, with 16 bases between. Per germline, CDR1 SGHTA and CDR2 FQGNSA. The CDR3 covers 15 residues. This clonotype was seen a single time. This TCR derives from a human donor who donated a stem cell graft to a child with aplastic anemia. This chain uses TRBV7-2 with TRBJ2-5, with D possibly being TRBD1 (6 bases). The sequencing here drew on PBMCs from the stem cell graft donor, taken from the stem cell graft. Here the CDR3 DNA reads TGTGCCAGCAGCTTGCAACAGGGATTCGGGGAGACCCAGTACTTC. Its protein is CASSLQQGFGETQYF. Looking up the rest from reference TRBV7-2 and TRBJ2-5 gives the full variable domain: GAGVSQSPSNKVTEKGKDVELRCDPISGHTALYWYRQSLGQGLEFLIYFQGNSAPDKSGLPSDRFSAERTGGSVSTLTIQRTQQEDSAVYLCASSLQQGFGETQYFGPGTRLLVL.